The 25 T cell receptor beta chains listed next were all sequenced from one sample in a study of cytomegalovirus exposure and HLA in healthy donors. It was with 60 Vbeta and 13 Jbeta primers that the PCR ran. Some clones are missing from TCRdb's copy, which holds only in-frame ones; the method was immunoSEQ multiplex PCR. The sample contains tens of thousands of clones, over 70% of which appear only once. Input material: PBMCs. These receptors were collected from a man aged 50-59 years in good health and CMV-seropositive.

This sequence joins TRBV19 and TRBJ1-2, with D perhaps matching TRBD1 (6 bases). Trimming stripped 4 bases from V and 8 bases from J, with 23 bases between. The CDR3 has 16 amino acids. Germline CDR1 LNHDA, CDR2 SQIVND (reference sequence). The CDR3 region is CASSTETGTPTKGYTF. In nucleotides, the CDR3 is TGTGCCAGTAGTACCGAAACCGGGACACCCACAAAGGGCTACACCTTC.

The gene calls are TRBV27 and TRBJ1-5, with D hard to call. Trimming left V 3 bases short and J 6 bases short, with 9 bases between. This CDR3 region has 13 residues. Germline assignment: CDR1 MNHEY and CDR2 SMNVEV (reference sequence). The CDR3 DNA sequence: TGTGCCAGCAGTTTGAGTATTGCTCAGCCCCAGCATTTT. It encodes CASSLSIAQPQHF.

The J gene is TRBJ2-5, the V gene TRBV11-3; 8 bases are shared with TRBD1. Gene TRBJ2-7 matches the end of the DNA better, so the J call may be wrong. Germline V lookup: CDR1 SGHNT, CDR2 YENEEA. CDR3 length equals 13 residues. The CDR3 region has the DNA TGTGCCAGTCACAGGGGGAGCTCCTACGAGCAGTACTTC. It is translated as CASHRGSSYEQYF.

The chain couples TRBV5-4 to TRBJ2-3; D gene uncertain. This CDR3 comprises 13 residues. Trimming took 2 bases from V and 0 from J, leaving 4 bases between them. Germline loops: CDR1 SGHNT, CDR2 YYREEE (reference sequence). CDR3 sequence: CASSFSSTDTQYF. In DNA, the CDR3 is TGTGCCAGCAGCTTTTCTAGCACAGATACGCAGTATTTT.

The chain is built from TRBV7-6 and TRBJ2-5, with a weak D call TRBD2 (5 bases). CDR1 is SGHVS, CDR2 FNYEAQ, per germline. This CDR3 is 14 amino acids long. V was cut by 3 bases and J by 5 bases, with 13 bases left in between. CDR3 DNA: TGTGCCAGCAGCTTGGACTTAGGCTGGGAGACCCAGTACTTC. Protein: CASSLDLGWETQYF.

The chain uses TRBV5-4 and TRBJ2-3; D not certain. Trimming shortened V by 2 bases and J by 5 bases, and 9 bases separated the two germline ends. Germline V lookup: CDR1 SGHNT, CDR2 YYREEE (reference sequence). This CDR3 has 13 amino acids. In DNA form, the CDR3 reads TGTGCCAGCAGCTTCCTACCTGGAGATACGCAGTATTTT. It encodes CASSFLPGDTQYF.

This clone occurred a few times. V is TRBV4-1 and J is TRBJ1-4; D unresolved. CDR3 length: 12 amino acids. V lost 3 bases and J 14 bases, leaving 13 bases between the germline ends. CDR1 and CDR2 from the germline V gene are MGHRA and YSYEKL. The CDR3 here is CASSHAHGRLFF. DNA of the CDR3: TGCGCCAGCAGCCACGCTCACGGCAGGCTGTTTTTT.

The rearrangement joins TRBV15 to TRBJ1-3; a weak D match, TRBD1 (6 bases). This CDR3 spans 17 amino acids. From germline, CDR1 is LNHNV and CDR2 YYDKDF (reference sequence). V was shortened by 5 bases and J by 1 base, with 18 bases between the two germline ends. CDR3: CATSLQGPQRSGNTIYF. In DNA form, the CDR3 reads TGTGCCACCAGCCTTCAGGGGCCCCAACGGTCTGGAAACACCATATATTTT.

V usage is TRBV10-3 and J usage is TRBJ1-2, with 8 bases identical to TRBD1. The CDR3 is 14 amino acids. With 6 bases clipped from V and 6 bases from J, the junction kept 9 bases outside the gene matches. Germline V lookup: CDR1 ENHRY, CDR2 SYGVKD. The CDR3 sequence: CAISEGTGGHGYTF. The CDR3 DNA reads as TGTGCCATCAGCGAGGGAACAGGGGGTCATGGCTACACCTTC.

The chain joins TRBV5-4 to TRBJ2-1, with 14 bases lining up with TRBD2. Germline V lookup: CDR1 SGHNT, CDR2 YYREEE (reference sequence). With 4 bases clipped from V and 9 bases from J, the junction kept 6 bases outside the gene matches. The CDR3 consists of 15 residues. Here the CDR3 DNA reads TGTGCCAGCAGCCAGGGACTAGCGGGAGCAATTGAGCAGTTCTTC. Residues: CASSQGLAGAIEQFF.

As regards this clone: This sample also contains other DNA sequences that code for the same CDR3. V gene TRBV6-5 combines with J gene TRBJ2-3; TRBD2 is a possible D gene (6 bases). Germline values: CDR1 MNHEY, CDR2 SVGAGI. Trimming cost V 5 bases and J 3 bases, with 12 bases left between them. CDR3 length: 14 residues. In DNA form, the CDR3 reads TGTGCCAGCAGTACCCGGGACTCAACAGATACGCAGTATTTT. Translation gives CASSTRDSTDTQYF.

On this clone: The junction and the germline gene differ at one end; a read error may be behind it. This sequence joins TRBV7-9 and TRBJ2-1, with 10 bases identical to TRBD2. This CDR3 is 18 amino acids long. Germline-derived CDR1 and CDR2 are SEHNR and FQNEAQ (reference sequence). The CDR3 DNA reads as TGTTCCAGCAGCTTAGCGCTATGGCTAGCGGGGGAGGGCCATGAGCAGTTCTTC. Protein product: CSSSLALWLAGEGHEQFF. Filled out from reference TRBV7-9 and TRBJ2-1, the complete variable domain reads DTGVSQNPRHKITKRGQNVTFRCDPISEHNRLYWYRQTLGQGPEFLTYFQNEAQLEKSRLLSDRFSAERPKGSFSTLEIQRTEQGDSAMYLCSSSLALWLAGEGHEQFFGPGTRLTVL.

The chain couples TRBV25-1 to TRBJ2-2; possibly TRBD1 for D (6 bases). The CDR3 runs 15 residues. CDR1 and CDR2 (germline): MGHDK, SYGVNS. Trimming pared 6 bases from V and 2 bases from J, leaving 13 bases between. CDR3 bases: TGTGCCAGCAGCAGGACAGCCGAAAACACCGGGGAGCTGTTTTTT. Translated: CASSRTAENTGELFF.

The chain recombines TRBV30 with TRBJ2-5; 8 bases fit TRBD2. The CDR3 loop spans 12 amino acids. V was pared by 4 bases and J by 4 bases, with 2 bases of the junction left unmatched. Per germline, CDR1 GTSNPN and CDR2 SVGIG (reference sequence). The CDR3 DNA is TGTGCCTGGATACGGGGGGGAGAGACCCAGTACTTC. This encodes CAWIRGGETQYF.

V is TRBV15 and J is TRBJ1-6; 7 nucleotides line up with TRBD1. CDR1 LNHNV and CDR2 YYDKDF come from the germline V gene (reference sequence). V gave up 8 bases and J gave up 4 bases; unmatched junction bases: 8. There are 15 residues in the CDR3. CDR3 DNA: TGTGCCACCGAGGACAGGAGTGCGTATAATTCACCCCTCCACTTT. It codes for CATEDRSAYNSPLHF.

This rearrangement joins TRBV5-1 to TRBJ1-2, with unresolved D. The CDR3 is 14 amino acids. V lost 8 bases, J lost 8 bases, and 22 bases lay in between. The germline V gene encodes CDR1 SGHRS and CDR2 YFSETQ. The CDR3 bases are TGCGCCAGTCGAGAAGGGCGTAGGGAGGAAGGCTACACCTTC. Its translation is CASREGRREEGYTF.

J is TRBJ2-1 and V is TRBV4-3, with TRBD1 matching 9 bases. Germline CDR1 reads LGHNA; CDR2 reads YSLEER. The V and J ends lost 0 bases and 3 bases, in that order; junction bases with no gene match: 6. This CDR3 region has 17 residues. CDR3 in DNA: TGCGCCAGCAGCCAAGATCTCAGGACAGGGGTCTACAATGAGCAGTTCTTC. Translation gives CASSQDLRTGVYNEQFF.

This chain connects TRBV5-6 to TRBJ2-1; no reliable D call. Germline CDR1 is SGHDT and CDR2 is YYEEEE. Trimming removed 2 bases from V and 0 bases from J, with 9 bases in between. The length of the CDR3 is 15 residues. CDR3 amino acids: CASSFRATSYNEQFF. DNA for the CDR3: TGTGCCAGCAGCTTCCGAGCGACCTCCTACAATGAGCAGTTCTTC.

This clone turned up a few times. The V and J genes are TRBV30 and TRBJ2-7; 10 bases line up with TRBD2. V gave up 1 base and J gave up 1 base; unmatched junction bases: 7. The CDR3 loop spans 16 amino acids. Germline CDR1 reads GTSNPN; CDR2 reads SVGIG (reference sequence). CDR3 amino acids: CAWSEPGLAFSYEQYF. The CDR3 coding sequence is TGTGCCTGGAGTGAACCGGGACTAGCGTTTTCCTACGAGCAGTACTTC.

On this clone itself: Sequence at one end of the junction differs from germline and may be a read error. The chain has TRBV7-9 and TRBJ2-7; the match to TRBD2 covers 11 bases. There are 15 residues in the CDR3. The germline CDR1 and CDR2 sequences are SEHNR and FQNEAQ (reference sequence). For the CDR3, the DNA is TGTTCCAGCAGCTCAACTAGCGGGAGCCTCTACGAGCAGTACTTC. Translation gives CSSSSTSGSLYEQYF. The complete variable domain, with remaining parts taken from reference TRBV7-9 and TRBJ2-7, reads DTGVSQNPRHKITKRGQNVTFRCDPISEHNRLYWYRQTLGQGPEFLTYFQNEAQLEKSRLLSDRFSAERPKGSFSTLEIQRTEQGDSAMYLCSSSSTSGSLYEQYFGPGTRLTVT.

The chain couples TRBV19 to TRBJ2-1, with unresolved D. From germline, CDR1 is LNHDA and CDR2 SQIVND (reference sequence). The CDR3 consists of 13 residues. V dropped 4 bases and J dropped 6 bases, with 10 bases sitting between them. In DNA, the CDR3 is TGTGCCAGTAGTACCCCCCCAGGCAATGAGCAGTTCTTC. This translates into CASSTPPGNEQFF.

J is TRBJ2-2 and V is TRBV30; 11 bases agree with TRBD2. V shed 1 base, J shed 6 bases, and the junction held 10 bases outside the gene matches. The CDR3 spans 17 residues. From germline, CDR1 is GTSNPN and CDR2 SVGIG (reference sequence). Here the CDR3 reads CAWSGNSGGVVAGELFF. CDR3 nucleotides: TGTGCCTGGAGTGGGAATAGCGGGGGGGTAGTAGCCGGGGAGCTGTTTTTT.

The rearrangement joins TRBV7-6 to TRBJ2-7; TRBD2 matches 13 bases. CDR3 length equals 17 residues. V shed 1 base and J 6 bases; nucleotides not matched to a gene: 9. Germline values: CDR1 SGHVS, CDR2 FNYEAQ. This chain's CDR3 is CASSLGTHGTSGIEQYF. Here the CDR3 DNA reads TGTGCCAGCAGCTTAGGCACACACGGGACTAGCGGGATCGAGCAGTACTTC. The entire variable domain, with the rest obtained from reference TRBV7-6 and TRBJ2-7, is as follows: GAGVSQSPRYKVTKRGQDVALRCDPISGHVSLYWYRQALGQGPEFLTYFNYEAQQDKSGLPNDRFSAERPEGSISTLTIQRTEQRDSAMYRCASSLGTHGTSGIEQYFGPGTRLTVT.

The chain carries TRBV5-5 and TRBJ1-1, with D perhaps matching TRBD1 (5 bases). The V end lost 3 bases, the J end lost 5 bases, and 20 bases lay between the germline ends. This CDR3 comprises 16 residues. Germline V CDR1 and CDR2: SGHKS, YYEKEE (reference sequence). CDR3 sequence: CASSYLATGGWTEAFF. CDR3 nucleotide sequence: TGTGCCAGCAGCTACTTGGCAACCGGGGGGTGGACTGAAGCTTTCTTT.

The J gene is TRBJ1-1, the V gene TRBV4-3; 10 nucleotides line up with TRBD1. Looked up from germline, CDR1 is LGHNA and CDR2 is YSLEER. The CDR3 contains 16 residues. V lost 1 base and J lost 9; bases outside the gene matches: 11. The CDR3 bases are TGCGCCAGCAGCCAAGTCAACCAAGGACAGGGGGGGAAAGCTTTCTTT. It translates to CASSQVNQGQGGKAFF.